This TCR beta chain was sequenced in a study of response to subunit inactivated influenza vaccine (dated by TCRdb to 2016 to 2019). At the level of the whole study: To follow how T cells responded to a trivalent subunit inactivated influenza vaccine, the researchers relied on deep quantitative profiling of the T cell receptor repertoire.

Broader findings and caveats from the paper: The authors suggested that each seasonal influenza vaccination may recruit only a limited number of new T cells.

This clonotype was found many times. Its antigen remains unidentified. No much larger clone exists at a distance of one base, and base qualities are not known. Libraries came from RT-PCR. Sequencing used an Illumina HiSeq 2500. TCRdb cleaned the public reads at Q25 with fastp, built clones with MiXCR and kept in-frame beta chains. Rows with a matching CDR3 protein are joined into one entry that keeps the most common DNA and genes. The sample table shows about 570,000 distinct CDR3 sequences, and about 11% are seen once. The top ten clones comprise 9.5% to 11% of the sample. The junction shows trimming of 5 bases on V and 0 bases on J, plus 16 bases between the germline ends. Including the terminal cysteine and phenylalanine, the CDR3 comprises 17 residues. Left in the record is the CDR3 DNA by itself, 51 bases read in frame from the first base. The germline V gene specifies SGHAT as CDR1 and FQNNGV as CDR2.

This sample also appeared in a second study, on T cells expressing NK-cell markers. According to the second study: 5'RACE template switching, by which a universal primer site and unique molecular identifiers were added, was used to make TCR beta cDNA libraries. TCR beta-chain repertoires were profiled in sorted CD3+CD56+NKG2C+, CD3+CD56+NKG2C- and CD3+CD56-NKG2C+ T-cell subsets from seven or eight donors. Seven of the eight sequenced donors were HCMV-seropositive and one was HCMV-seronegative. In several experiments an anti-gammadeltaTCR antibody was added to restrict sorting to alphabetaTCR-expressing T cells. In several donors, the dominant CD3+CD56+NKG2C+ clonotypes were among the top 10 CD8+ clonotypes and accounted for roughly 1.0-7.5% of CD8+ T cells. Those dominant clonotypes were again the most abundant among CD3+CD56-NKG2C+ cells in four donors, at roughly 25-65%. It remained unclear whether the expanded NKG2C-expressing T cell clones were specific for HCMV antigens. The study sequenced eight donors, all healthy volunteers chosen at random: three men and five women. To determine HCMV serostatus, a commercial ELISA kit was used to detect HCMV-specific IgG in serum. Ficoll density gradient centrifugation was used to isolate peripheral blood mononuclear cells from blood. For six donors, bulk peripheral blood T-cell repertoires were also sequenced from unsorted PBMC. Priming for cDNA synthesis came from the TCR beta constant segment, and two successive PCR amplification steps followed. Illumina HiSeq 2000/2500, MiSeq or NextSeq was used to sequence libraries as 2 x 150 bp reads. MIGEC was used to demultiplex reads and group reads by UMI, and MiTCR was used to assemble and quantify clonotypes. Only TCR cDNA sequences supported by at least two reads were kept to exclude erroneous sequences. The tcR package was used for downstream repertoire analysis, with clonotypes matched between fractions based on CDR3 nucleotide sequence plus V segment. Antigen specificity was annotated against VDJdb with VDJmatch, allowing one amino acid substitution in CDR3.

The sequence links TRBV11-2 to TRBJ2-2, and perhaps TRBD2 as D gene, on 6 matching bases. The sample here was PBMCs from blood, taken on the day of vaccination. The sequence was obtained from a man between 50 and 59 years old who received an inactivated influenza vaccine. Donor details come from another sample of the same person, matched by shared clones. CDR3 loop: CASSPPGVAANTGELFF. The sequenced DNA is TGTGCCAGCAGCCCACCCGGGGTAGCGGCGAACACCGGGGAGCTGTTTTTT. The full variable domain, completed from the reference TRBV11-2 and TRBJ2-2 proteins outside the CDR3, reads EAGVAQSPRYKIIEKRQSVAFWCNPISGHATLYWYQQILGQGPKLLIQFQNNGVVDDSQLPKDRFSAERLKGVDSTLKIQPAKLEDSAVYLCASSPPGVAANTGELFFGEGSRLTVL.